This T cell receptor (beta chain) is from a study of T cell responses to AZD1222 COVID-19 vaccine. Study-level points and caveats: Recipients of two AZD1222 doses showed rising Spike-specific TCR breadth and depth. Clonal diversity may have been underestimated, and the donors were mostly white British, with more females than males. Baseline seropositivity occurred in only a handful of AZD1222 recipients.

The data were produced by immunoSEQ multiplex PCR, yet TCRdb's version contains in-frame clones alone and is incomplete. The sample carries approximately 140,000 clones, roughly nine tenths recorded once. Regarding this clone: Its target is unknown.

The V gene's germline CDR1 is SNHLY and CDR2 FYNNEI. The CDR3 totals 16 residues. J gave up 5 bases and V 6 bases, and 14 bases lay outside the gene matches. This chain joins TRBV2 and TRBJ2-7, with 9 nucleotides matching TRBD1. The sequence was obtained from an adult in good health. The sequences come from peripheral blood, collected on day 0 of AZD1222 vaccination. The CDR3 sequence is CASSSTGTGKTHEQYF. CDR3 in DNA: TGTGCCAGCAGCTCCACCGGGACAGGGAAAACCCACGAGCAGTACTTC.